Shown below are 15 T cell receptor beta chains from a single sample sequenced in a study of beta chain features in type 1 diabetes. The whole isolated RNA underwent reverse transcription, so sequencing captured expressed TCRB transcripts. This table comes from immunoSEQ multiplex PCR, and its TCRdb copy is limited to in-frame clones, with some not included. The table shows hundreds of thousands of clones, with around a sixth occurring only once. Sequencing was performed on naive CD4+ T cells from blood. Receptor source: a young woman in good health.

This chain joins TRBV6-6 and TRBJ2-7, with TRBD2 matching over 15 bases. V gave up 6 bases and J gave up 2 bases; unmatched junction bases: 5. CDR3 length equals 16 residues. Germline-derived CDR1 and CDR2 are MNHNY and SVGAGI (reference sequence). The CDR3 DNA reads TGTGCCAGCAGAGGACTAGCGGGAGGGCTTCCCTACGAGCAGTACTTC. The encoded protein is CASRGLAGGLPYEQYF.

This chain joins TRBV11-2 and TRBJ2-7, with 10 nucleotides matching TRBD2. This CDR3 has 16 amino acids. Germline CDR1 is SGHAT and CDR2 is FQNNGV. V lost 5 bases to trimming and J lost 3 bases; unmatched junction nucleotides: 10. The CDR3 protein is CASSVSGRYRDYEQYF. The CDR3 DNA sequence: TGTGCCAGCAGCGTTAGCGGGAGGTATCGAGACTACGAGCAGTACTTC. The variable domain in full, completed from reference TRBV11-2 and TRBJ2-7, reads EAGVAQSPRYKIIEKRQSVAFWCNPISGHATLYWYQQILGQGPKLLIQFQNNGVVDDSQLPKDRFSAERLKGVDSTLKIQPAKLEDSAVYLCASSVSGRYRDYEQYFGPGTRLTVT.

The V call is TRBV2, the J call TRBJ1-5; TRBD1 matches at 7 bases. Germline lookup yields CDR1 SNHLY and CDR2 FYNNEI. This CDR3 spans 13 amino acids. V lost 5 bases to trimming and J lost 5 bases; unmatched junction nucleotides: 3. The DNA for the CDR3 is TGTGCCAGCAGTTACGACAGGGATCAGCCCCAGCATTTT. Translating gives CASSYDRDQPQHF.

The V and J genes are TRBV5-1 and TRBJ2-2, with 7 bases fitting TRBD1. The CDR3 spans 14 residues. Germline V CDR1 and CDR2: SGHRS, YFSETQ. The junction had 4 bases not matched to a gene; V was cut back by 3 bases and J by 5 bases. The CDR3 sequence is CASSSTGETGELFF. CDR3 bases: TGCGCCAGCAGCTCAACAGGGGAAACCGGGGAGCTGTTTTTT. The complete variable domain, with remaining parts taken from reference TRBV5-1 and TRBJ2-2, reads KAGVTQTPRYLIKTRGQQVTLSCSPISGHRSVSWYQQTPGQGLQFLFEYFSETQRNKGNFPGRFSGRQFSNSRSEMNVSTLELGDSALYLCASSSTGETGELFFGEGSRLTVL.

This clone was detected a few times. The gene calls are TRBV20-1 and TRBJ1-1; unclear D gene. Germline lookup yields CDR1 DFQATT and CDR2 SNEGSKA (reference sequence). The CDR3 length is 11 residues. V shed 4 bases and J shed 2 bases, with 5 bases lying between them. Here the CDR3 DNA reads TGCAGTGCTACCGAAAACACTGAAGCTTTCTTT. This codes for CSATENTEAFF.

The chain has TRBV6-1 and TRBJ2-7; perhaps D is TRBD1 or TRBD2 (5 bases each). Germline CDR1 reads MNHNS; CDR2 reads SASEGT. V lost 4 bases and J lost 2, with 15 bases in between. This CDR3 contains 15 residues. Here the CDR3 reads CASSAPGAGTYEQYF. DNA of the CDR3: TGTGCCAGCAGTGCCCCCGGGGCCGGGACCTACGAGCAGTACTTC.

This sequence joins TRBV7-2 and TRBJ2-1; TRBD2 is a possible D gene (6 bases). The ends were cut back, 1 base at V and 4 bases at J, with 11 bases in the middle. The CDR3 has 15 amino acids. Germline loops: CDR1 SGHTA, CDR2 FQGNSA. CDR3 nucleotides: TGTGCCAGCAGCTTAGTTAGTAGCGGATACAATGAGCAGTTCTTC. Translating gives CASSLVSSGYNEQFF.

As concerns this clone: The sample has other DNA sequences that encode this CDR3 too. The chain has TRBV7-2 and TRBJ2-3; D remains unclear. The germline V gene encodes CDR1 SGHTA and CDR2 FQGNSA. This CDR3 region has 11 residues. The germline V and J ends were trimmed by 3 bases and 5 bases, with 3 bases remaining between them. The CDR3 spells CASSFQDTQYF. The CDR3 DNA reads TGTGCCAGCAGCTTTCAAGATACGCAGTATTTT.

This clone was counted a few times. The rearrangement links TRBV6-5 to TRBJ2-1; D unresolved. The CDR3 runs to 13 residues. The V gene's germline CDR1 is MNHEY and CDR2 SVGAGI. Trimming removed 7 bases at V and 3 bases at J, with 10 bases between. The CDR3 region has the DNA TGTGCCAGCAAGGGCGGTTTCTACAATGAGCAGTTCTTC. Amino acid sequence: CASKGGFYNEQFF.

CDR3 nucleotide sequence: TGTGCCAGCAGTCGGGACGCCCTCACAGATACGCAGTATTTT. Its translation: CASSRDALTDTQYF. The chain combines TRBV5-8 with TRBJ2-3, with D perhaps being TRBD1 or TRBD2 (5 bases each). Germline loops: CDR1 SGHTS, CDR2 YDEGEE. Trimming shortened V by 5 bases and J by 2 bases, and 12 bases separated the two germline ends. This CDR3 is built from 14 residues.

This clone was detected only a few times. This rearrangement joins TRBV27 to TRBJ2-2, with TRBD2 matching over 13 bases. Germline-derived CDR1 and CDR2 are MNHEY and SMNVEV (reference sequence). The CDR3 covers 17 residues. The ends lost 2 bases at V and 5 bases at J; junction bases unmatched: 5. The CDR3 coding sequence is TGTGCCAGCAGTTTAATGGGACTAGCGGGATGGACCGGGGAGCTGTTTTTT. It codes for CASSLMGLAGWTGELFF.

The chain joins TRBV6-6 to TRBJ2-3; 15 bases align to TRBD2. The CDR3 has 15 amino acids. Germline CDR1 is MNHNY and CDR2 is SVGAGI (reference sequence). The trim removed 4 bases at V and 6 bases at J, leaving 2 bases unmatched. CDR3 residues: CASSSGLAGGDTQYF. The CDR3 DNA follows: TGTGCCAGCAGTTCCGGACTAGCGGGAGGGGATACGCAGTATTTT.

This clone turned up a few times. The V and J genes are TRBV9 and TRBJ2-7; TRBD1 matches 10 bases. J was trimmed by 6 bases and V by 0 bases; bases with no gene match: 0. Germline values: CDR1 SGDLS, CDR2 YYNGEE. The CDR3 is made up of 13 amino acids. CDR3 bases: TGTGCCAGCAGCGTAGGGACAGGGGGCGAGCAGTACTTC. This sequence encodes CASSVGTGGEQYF.

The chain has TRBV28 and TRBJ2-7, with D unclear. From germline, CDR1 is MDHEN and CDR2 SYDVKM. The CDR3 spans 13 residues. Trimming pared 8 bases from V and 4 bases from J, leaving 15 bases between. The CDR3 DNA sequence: TGTGCCAGCGTGGGATTATTCAATTACGAGCAGTACTTC. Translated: CASVGLFNYEQYF.

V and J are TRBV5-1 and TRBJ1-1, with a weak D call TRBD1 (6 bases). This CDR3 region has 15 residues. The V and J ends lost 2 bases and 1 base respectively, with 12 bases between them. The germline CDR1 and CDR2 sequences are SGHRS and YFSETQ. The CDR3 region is CASSLLGGPNTEAFF. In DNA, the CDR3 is TGCGCCAGCAGCTTATTAGGGGGTCCGAACACTGAAGCTTTCTTT.